This T cell receptor (beta chain) was found in a study of T cell responses to AZD1222 COVID-19 vaccine (dated by TCRdb to about 2021). Study-wide context: AZD1222 recipients given second doses at about 4 weeks or at about 12 weeks were pooled, since spike-specific TCR depth and breadth were not found to differ between the two schedules. TCR sequencing was performed for about 250 trial participants, of whom about 200 were given two doses of AZD1222 and 26 were given two doses of MenACWY control vaccine. Trial participants were enrolled by age into subgroups of 18-55, 56-69 and 70-plus years, and around 150, 29 and 61 TCR-sequenced participants, respectively, were included in these subgroups. What the study reported, not specific to this receptor: After two AZD1222 doses, both the breadth and the depth of spike-specific TCRs were significantly higher than at day 0 and than in MenACWY recipients. In the small 56-69-year group, the increase in depth fell short of significance, most likely because of low power. Conclusions about previously exposed vaccinees are limited because only six or seven AZD1222 recipients were SARS-CoV-2 seropositive at baseline. Vaccine-associated CD4 TCRs spanned the whole spike protein, with dominant responses in regions 160-218 and 743-854. Participants were mostly white British, with more females than males. The authors suggested clonal diversity may have been underestimated. Reportedly, almost half of the unique spike-specific TCRs recognized epitopes lying outside the regions that are mutated in the B.1.351 and B.1.1.7 variants. No day 14 peak-response samples were available, so repertoires were characterized only after the peak T cell response.

The junction shows trimming of 1 base on V and 0 bases on J, and the gene matches do not reach 9 bases of it. The CDR3 starts with the cysteine, ends with the phenylalanine, and has 20 residues. CDR3 DNA is the only sequence kept; it has 60 bases, read in frame from the first base. CDR1 and CDR2 are drawn from the germline V gene: SGDLS, YYNGEE. Comments on this clone: Its target antigen remains unknown. No quality values exist for individual bases; no much larger clone is one base distant.

The CDR3 regions of human TCRbeta chains were analyzed by immunosequencing. Per the authors' processing: Repertoire TCRs were checked for matches against a reference library of SARS-CoV-2-specific TCRs that had been generated using the MIRA antigen-specificity platform. Breadth was defined as the fraction of unique TCRs that were SARS-CoV-2-associated, and depth was defined as the fraction of total T cells that were SARS-CoV-2-associated. Each spike-specific TCR was assigned to its reactive spike region and to a CD4 or CD8 class using the MIRA data. Log10-transformed breadth and depth values were compared by one-way ANOVA with Sidak's multiple comparisons tests. TCRdb took over this immuneACCESS table, retaining in-frame rearrangements with V and J assigned. Such tables are incomplete; in checked studies, under half of the missing clones stem from an unresolved V gene, and the remainder is unexplained. V, J and clone size are taken as reported in that table, and D and trimming were inferred from the DNA itself. The sample table shows roughly 130,000 clones, and approximately 86% are seen once. Approximately 1.6% of the sample is held by the ten biggest clonotypes.

The sample's time point label is to be understood as: baseline before first vaccination. Vaccinee samples were obtained from the UK trials COV001 and COV002, which included a single-blind randomized controlled phase 2/3 trial of AZD1222 (ChAdOx1 nCoV-19) in healthy adults. Trial participant PBMC samples were collected at day 0 and day 28 after the second dose for TCRbeta chain sequencing. The rearrangement joined TRBV9 to TRBJ2-6; TRBD2 agrees with 11 junctional bases. Sequencing used peripheral blood, obtained on day 0 of AZD1222 vaccination. The receptor was isolated from an adult in good health. The CDR3 reads CASSVSTGTSGVSGANVLTF. The sequenced DNA: TGTGCCAGCAGCGTATCAACCGGGACTAGCGGTGTCTCTGGGGCCAACGTCCTGACTTTC.